These 9 T cell receptor beta chains were sequenced from one sample in a study of blood T cell repertoires in COVID-19. Clones were read by immunoSEQ multiplex PCR, and TCRdb kept only the in-frame ones, dropping some. Seen here are roughly 200,000 clones, 70% to 85% observed once, and the top ten hold roughly 5.2%. The sample taken for sequencing was PBMCs or T cells enriched from blood (not recorded which). Receptor source: a woman aged 55-75 years with acute COVID-19.

This chain uses TRBV19 with TRBJ2-3; 9 bases agree with TRBD2. The CDR3 is 14 amino acids. Trimming took 8 bases from V and 0 from J; bases not matched to a gene: 3. From germline, CDR1 is LNHDA and CDR2 SQIVND (reference sequence). In DNA form, the CDR3 reads TGTGCCAGTTCGAGCGGGGGGAGCACAGATACGCAGTATTTT. Amino acids: CASSSGGSTDTQYF.

The V and J genes are TRBV28 and TRBJ2-3, with TRBD2 matching over 11 bases. Trimming at V came to 8 bases and at J to 7 bases, leaving 8 bases not matched to a gene. The germline CDR1 and CDR2 sequences are MDHEN and SYDVKM. This CDR3 is 14 amino acids long. The CDR3 region has the DNA TGTGCCAGCGGGCGGGGACTAGCGGCGCATACGCAGTATTTT. Its protein is CASGRGLAAHTQYF.

CDR3 nucleotides: TGTGCCAGCAGCTTAGCGAGCCAAGCGGGACGCTCCTACGAGCAGTACTTC. It translates to CASSLASQAGRSYEQYF. The chain recombines TRBV7-6 with TRBJ2-7; 7 bases are shared with TRBD2. The V gene's germline CDR1 is SGHVS and CDR2 FNYEAQ. The V gene end was trimmed by 0 bases and the J gene end by 0 bases; junction bases not matched to a gene: 8. The CDR3 covers 17 residues.

The chain combines TRBV11-2 with TRBJ2-1; 8 nucleotides match TRBD1. The CDR3 length is 14 residues. The trim removed 4 bases at V and 5 bases at J, leaving 4 bases unmatched. Germline V gene lookup returns CDR1 SGHAT and CDR2 FQNNGV. CDR3 in amino acids: CASSSWDRNNEQFF. The CDR3 region has the DNA TGTGCCAGCAGCTCGTGGGACAGGAACAATGAGCAGTTCTTC.

V is TRBV7-6 and J is TRBJ1-3, with TRBD1 matching 7 bases. The length of the CDR3 is 17 residues. The V gene end was trimmed by 1 base and the J gene end by 1 base; junction bases not matched to a gene: 7. Germline V CDR1 and CDR2: SGHVS, FNYEAQ. The CDR3 DNA is TGTGCCAGCAGCTTAGATCAAGGGGGCCTATCTGGAAACACCATATATTTT. Its translation: CASSLDQGGLSGNTIYF. Variable domain in full (rest from reference TRBV7-6 and TRBJ1-3): GAGVSQSPRYKVTKRGQDVALRCDPISGHVSLYWYRQALGQGPEFLTYFNYEAQQDKSGLPNDRFSAERPEGSISTLTIQRTEQRDSAMYRCASSLDQGGLSGNTIYFGEGSWLTVV.

V gene TRBV2 combines with J gene TRBJ1-6; 8 nucleotides align to TRBD1. The CDR3 is 16 residues long. CDR1 is SNHLY and CDR2 is FYNNEI in the germline V gene. Unmatched junction bases numbered 8, after V lost 5 bases and J lost 5 bases. CDR3 sequence: CASSPSPGGNNSPLHF. The DNA of the CDR3 is TGTGCCAGCAGTCCCTCCCCAGGGGGCAATAATTCACCCCTCCACTTT.

The chain has TRBV23-1 and TRBJ2-7; 7 bases align to TRBD2. TRBV23-1 is an ORF, and what it does is uncertain. The CDR3 length is 16 residues. V shed 3 bases, J shed 2 bases, and the junction held 10 bases outside the gene matches. CDR3 residues: CASSHPGEGPPYEQYF. CDR3 DNA: TGCGCCAGCAGTCATCCCGGGGAGGGACCCCCCTACGAGCAGTACTTC.

This rearrangement joins TRBV4-1 to TRBJ2-1; D is undetermined. Trimming pared 2 bases from V and 1 base from J, leaving 12 bases between. Germline CDR1 MGHRA, CDR2 YSYEKL. This CDR3 contains 16 residues. CDR3 loop: CASSQSPSGSYNEQFF. The CDR3, as DNA: TGCGCCAGCAGCCAATCCCCATCCGGTTCCTACAATGAGCAGTTCTTC.

V is TRBV18 and J is TRBJ2-5; 11 bases match TRBD2. This CDR3 region has 16 residues. Germline CDR1 and CDR2: KGHSH and LQKENI. Unmatched junction bases numbered 14, after V lost 9 bases and J lost 5 bases. The CDR3 loop is CASQSLAGVRYETQYF. The CDR3 DNA follows: TGTGCCAGTCAGTCACTAGCGGGAGTGAGGTACGAGACCCAGTACTTC.